This TCR beta chain was recorded in a study of Ad26.COV2.S vaccination and SARS-CoV-2 variants. Study-wide context: Intramuscular Ad26.COV2.S doses were given once or twice, 56 days apart. Study conclusions and caveats: The TCR breadth and depth analyses may have produced an underestimate of total T cell responses. While placebo recipients had lower spike-specific TCR breadth, vaccine recipients had more.

TCRdb keeps only in-frame clones here, not all; method: immunoSEQ multiplex PCR. In the table there are around 450,000 clones, 80% to 90% of which are singletons. With 4 bases removed from V and 5 bases from J, the gap between germline ends came to 23 bases. CDR3 size: 17 residues. The V gene's germline CDR1 is SGHAT and CDR2 FQNNGV. This clone has only one observation. Its specificity is not known. Indicated treatment: 19 received Ad26.COV2.S at low or high dose, single or two shots; 5 received placebo; per-sample allocation not given. Specimens were obtained on day 63 following the first vaccine or placebo injection. Expression of Wuhan-strain SARS-CoV-2 spike came from the Ad26 vector that formed the vaccine.

The source of this sequence is a person between 18 and 60 years old who received the Ad26.COV2.S COVID-19 vaccine or a placebo. The chain couples TRBV11-2 to TRBJ1-2; D is unclear. Here the sequenced sample was peripheral blood, taken in a trial of Ad26.COV2.S vaccine versus placebo. The CDR3 DNA follows: TGTGCCAGCAGCTCCGGTGCCCCCGGATTGAAACTTTATGGCTACACCTTC. This encodes CASSSGAPGLKLYGYTF.